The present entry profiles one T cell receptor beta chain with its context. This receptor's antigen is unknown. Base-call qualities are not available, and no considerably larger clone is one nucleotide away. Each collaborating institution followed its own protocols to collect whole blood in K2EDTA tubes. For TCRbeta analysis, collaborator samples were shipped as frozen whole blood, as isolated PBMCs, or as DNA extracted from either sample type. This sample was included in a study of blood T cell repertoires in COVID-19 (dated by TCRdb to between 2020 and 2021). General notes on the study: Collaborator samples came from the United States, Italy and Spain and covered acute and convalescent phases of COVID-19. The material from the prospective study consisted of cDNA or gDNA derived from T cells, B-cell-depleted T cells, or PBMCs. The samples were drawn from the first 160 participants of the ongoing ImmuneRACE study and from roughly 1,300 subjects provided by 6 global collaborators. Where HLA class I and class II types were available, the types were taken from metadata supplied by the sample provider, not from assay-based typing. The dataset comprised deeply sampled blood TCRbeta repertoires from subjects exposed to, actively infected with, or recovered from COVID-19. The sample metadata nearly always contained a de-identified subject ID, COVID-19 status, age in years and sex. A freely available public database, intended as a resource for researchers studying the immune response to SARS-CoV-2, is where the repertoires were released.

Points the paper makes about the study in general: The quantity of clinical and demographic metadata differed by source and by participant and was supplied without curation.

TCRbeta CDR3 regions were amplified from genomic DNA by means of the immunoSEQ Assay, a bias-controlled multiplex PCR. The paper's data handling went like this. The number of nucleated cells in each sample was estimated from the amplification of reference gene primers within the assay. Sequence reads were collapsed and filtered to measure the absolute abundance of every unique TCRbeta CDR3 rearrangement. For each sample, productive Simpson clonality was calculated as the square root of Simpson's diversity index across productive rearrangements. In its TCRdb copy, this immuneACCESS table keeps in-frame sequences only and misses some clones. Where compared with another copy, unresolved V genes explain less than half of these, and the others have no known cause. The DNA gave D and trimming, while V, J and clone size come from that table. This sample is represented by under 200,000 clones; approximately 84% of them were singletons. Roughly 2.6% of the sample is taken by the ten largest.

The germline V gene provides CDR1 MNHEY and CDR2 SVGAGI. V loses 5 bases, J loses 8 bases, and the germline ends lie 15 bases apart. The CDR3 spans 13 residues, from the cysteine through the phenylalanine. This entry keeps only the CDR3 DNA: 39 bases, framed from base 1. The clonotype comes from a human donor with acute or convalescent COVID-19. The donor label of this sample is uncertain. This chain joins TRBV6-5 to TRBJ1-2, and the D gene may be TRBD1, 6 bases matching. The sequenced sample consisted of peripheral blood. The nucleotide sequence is TGTGCCAGCAGTAGAACGACAGGAGCCGGCTACACCTTC. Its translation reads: CASSRTTGAGYTF.